Each of the 25 T cell receptor beta chains below was sequenced from the same sample in a study of T cell clonotyping in hematopoietic cell transplantation (dated by TCRdb to the early 2020s). What this sample's time point label stands for: recipient sample about 28 days before transplant, after cytoreduction. Preparation of the library involved the immunoSEQ multiplex PCR assay. This immuneACCESS table, as held by TCRdb, lists in-frame sequences with V and J called but not all clones. Of the missing ones, under half trace to an unresolved V gene in checked studies; the others have no known cause. This sample gives 25,000 to 30,000 clones in total; 93% of them show up just once. The ten largest clones represent about 2.2% of the sample. The source was peripheral blood mononuclear cells, collected before stem cell transplant. Receptor source: a man aged 50 to 59 with acute myeloid leukemia. Some clones in this sample may be carry-over from other donors' samples.

The genes are TRBV5-4 and TRBJ2-7; D might be TRBD1 or TRBD2, each matching 5 bases. Deletions cut 3 bases from V and 5 bases from J, with 12 bases between. The CDR3 is 13 residues long. Germline V gene sequence: CDR1 SGHNT, CDR2 YYREEE (reference sequence). The CDR3 region has the DNA TGTGCCAGCAGCTCCCCGGGGCTCCACGAGCAGTACTTC. Its translation is CASSSPGLHEQYF.

V and J are TRBV11-2 and TRBJ1-1; TRBD1 matches at 9 bases. Germline V gives CDR1 SGHAT, CDR2 FQNNGV. The CDR3 is 15 amino acids. The J segment lost 5 bases and the V segment lost 1 base, leaving 5 bases of the junction unmatched. In DNA form, the CDR3 reads TGTGCCAGCAGCTTAGTGGACAGGGGAGGGACTGAAGCTTTCTTT. This gives the protein CASSLVDRGGTEAFF.

This clone appeared a single time. The V call is TRBV27, the J call TRBJ2-3; D gene uncertain. V was trimmed by 4 bases and J by 0 bases, leaving 5 bases between them. Germline V CDR1 and CDR2: MNHEY, SMNVEV (reference sequence). CDR3 length: 13 amino acids. The CDR3 loop is CASSWVSTDTQYF. The CDR3, as DNA: TGTGCCAGCAGTTGGGTCAGCACAGATACGCAGTATTTT.

The rearrangement links TRBV7-2 to TRBJ2-5, with D perhaps matching TRBD1 (5 bases). The CDR3 runs to 14 residues. Trimming removed 5 bases at V and 9 bases at J, with 19 bases between. Germline V lookup: CDR1 SGHTA, CDR2 FQGNSA. CDR3 sequence (DNA): TGTGCCAGCAGCCCCGGGTTGATCCAAGGGGCCCAGTACTTC. Translated: CASSPGLIQGAQYF.

J is TRBJ1-5 and V is TRBV6-5, with TRBD1 matching 9 bases. V was pared by 6 bases and J by 7 bases, with 10 bases of the junction left unmatched. Germline values: CDR1 MNHEY, CDR2 SVGAGI. The CDR3 is 15 residues long. CDR3 protein: CASSLGQGLGQPQHF. DNA for the CDR3: TGTGCCAGCAGCTTGGGACAGGGACTAGGGCAGCCCCAGCATTTT.

The chain couples TRBV5-4 to TRBJ1-1, with D uncertain. V was pared by 6 bases and J by 1 base, with 13 bases between. Germline-derived CDR1 and CDR2 are SGHNT and YYREEE (reference sequence). CDR3 length equals 14 residues. The CDR3 coding sequence is TGTGCCAGCAATCAAAAAACTGGGAACACTGAAGCTTTCTTT. This gives the protein CASNQKTGNTEAFF.

V is TRBV28 and J is TRBJ1-5; D might be TRBD1 (5 bases). Trimming took off 4 bases at V and 4 bases at J, with 20 bases between the two ends. In germline, CDR1 is MDHEN, CDR2 SYDVKM. The CDR3 covers 17 residues. The CDR3 sequence is CASSSRDGIYLNQPQHF. The DNA of the CDR3 is TGTGCCAGCAGTTCCCGGGACGGCATTTATCTTAATCAGCCCCAGCATTTT.

CDR3 in amino acids: CASSLDAGNLGNTIYF. The CDR3 DNA follows: TGTGCCAGCAGCTTGGACGCGGGGAACTTGGGAAACACCATATATTTT. This chain connects TRBV5-4 to TRBJ1-3; D gene uncertain. CDR1 and CDR2 (germline): SGHNT, YYREEE (reference sequence). Trimming cost V 0 bases and J 4 bases, with 14 bases left between them. This CDR3 comprises 16 residues.

V usage is TRBV30 and J usage is TRBJ1-4, with no clear D. The CDR3 loop spans 13 amino acids. Germline loops: CDR1 GTSNPN, CDR2 SVGIG (reference sequence). Trimming took off 8 bases at V and 8 bases at J, with 18 bases between the two ends. The CDR3 bases are TGTGCCCGGCTCTCAGGCAGAGAGGAAAAACTGTTTTTT. Translated, it gives CARLSGREEKLFF.

The V call is TRBV30, the J call TRBJ2-5; TRBD1 matches at 8 bases. The CDR3 is 14 amino acids. V lost 2 bases and J lost 4; bases outside the gene matches: 6. Germline CDR1 GTSNPN, CDR2 SVGIG (reference sequence). The CDR3 loop reads CAWSSGGTGETQYF. In DNA, the CDR3 is TGTGCCTGGAGTTCAGGGGGCACGGGAGAGACCCAGTACTTC. The full variable domain, its missing parts supplied by reference TRBV30 and TRBJ2-5, is SQTIHQWPATLVQPVGSPLSLECTVEGTSNPNLYWYRQAAGRGLQLLFYSVGIGQISSEVPQNLSASRPQDRQFILSSKKLLLSDSGFYLCAWSSGGTGETQYFGPGTRLLVL.

This sequence joins TRBV7-2 and TRBJ2-4; D is possibly TRBD2 (7 bases). The CDR3 consists of 15 residues. The V and J ends lost 0 bases and 6 bases respectively, with 12 bases between them. The germline CDR1 and CDR2 sequences are SGHTA and FQGNSA. CDR3 in amino acids: CASSLAGGHGNIQYF. The CDR3 region has the DNA TGTGCCAGCAGCTTAGCGGGGGGGCACGGAAACATTCAGTACTTC.

The V gene is TRBV6-5, the J gene TRBJ1-3; D is uncertain. Trimming removed 6 bases at V and 0 bases at J, with 9 bases between. The CDR3 sequence is 14 residues long. From germline, CDR1 is MNHEY and CDR2 SVGAGI. The DNA for the CDR3 is TGTGCCAGCAGCCGCGGCGTCTCTGGAAACACCATATATTTT. It translates to CASSRGVSGNTIYF.

The chain carries TRBV28 and TRBJ2-5, with 7 nucleotides matching TRBD2. The CDR3 consists of 15 residues. Germline-derived CDR1 and CDR2 are MDHEN and SYDVKM. V gave up 5 bases and J gave up 4 bases; unmatched junction bases: 10. CDR3 residues: CASSRTSGTGETQYF. The DNA for the CDR3 is TGTGCCAGCAGTCGGACTAGTGGAACGGGAGAGACCCAGTACTTC.

J is TRBJ1-2 and V is TRBV7-9; TRBD1 might be the D (5 bases). Per germline, CDR1 SEHNR and CDR2 FQNEAQ (reference sequence). With 1 base removed from V and 2 bases from J, the gap between germline ends came to 14 bases. The CDR3 covers 16 residues. The CDR3 bases are TGTGCCAGCAGCTTAGGTGGGGCAGGAGGAAACTATGGCTACACCTTC. This encodes CASSLGGAGGNYGYTF.

V gene TRBV5-1 combines with J gene TRBJ2-1, with D unclear. This CDR3 has 14 residues. The germline V gene has CDR1 SGHRS and CDR2 YFSETQ. V lost 0 bases, J lost 10 bases, and 14 bases lay in between. In DNA form, the CDR3 reads TGCGCCAGCAGCTTGGTTGCCTCCGGTGGGGAGCAGTTCTTC. It specifies CASSLVASGGEQFF.

The rearrangement uses TRBV18 and TRBJ2-1, with 9 bases aligning to TRBD2. After removal of 4 bases from V and 9 bases from J, the junction contained 7 bases not matched to a gene. The CDR3 runs 14 residues. Germline V gene lookup returns CDR1 KGHSH and CDR2 LQKENI. The CDR3 spells CASSRREGRGEQFF. The CDR3 coding sequence is TGTGCCAGCTCACGGCGGGAGGGCCGGGGTGAGCAGTTCTTC. Drawing the rest from reference TRBV18 and TRBJ2-1, the complete variable domain is NAGVMQNPRHLVRRRGQEARLRCSPMKGHSHVYWYRQLPEEGLKFMVYLQKENIIDESGMPKERFSAEFPKEGPSILRIQQVVRGDSAAYFCASSRREGRGEQFFGPGTRLTVL.

CDR3 in DNA: TGCGCCAGCAGCTTAGAGGGGAACACTGAAGCTTTCTTT. Protein product: CASSLEGNTEAFF. This chain uses TRBV5-1 with TRBJ1-1; D uncertain. Germline-derived CDR1 and CDR2 are SGHRS and YFSETQ. The CDR3 has 13 residues. The ends were cut back, 2 bases at V and 1 base at J, with 6 bases in the middle.

The chain is built from TRBV6-1 and TRBJ1-4; maybe TRBD1 (6 bases). The CDR3 covers 13 residues. Deletions cut 11 bases from V and 3 bases from J, with 13 bases between. Germline assignment: CDR1 MNHNS and CDR2 SASEGT. The CDR3 DNA reads TGTGCCGGGGGGGCAGAAGCTAATGAAAAACTGTTTTTT. Protein product: CAGGAEANEKLFF.

This clone was detected only once. The gene calls are TRBV5-5 and TRBJ1-1; D gene uncertain. The CDR3 is 13 residues long. The germline V and J ends were trimmed by 4 bases and 0 bases, with 7 bases remaining between them. The germline V gene encodes CDR1 SGHKS and CDR2 YYEKEE (reference sequence). The CDR3 is CASSLGMNTEAFF. The CDR3 DNA follows: TGTGCCAGCAGCCTCGGTATGAACACTGAAGCTTTCTTT.

This clone came up a few times. The gene calls are TRBV7-2 and TRBJ2-7, with 8 bases fitting TRBD1. The ends lost 7 bases at V and 6 bases at J; junction bases unmatched: 14. Germline CDR1 SGHTA, CDR2 FQGNSA. This CDR3 region has 15 residues. The CDR3 sequence is CASTLGTGTATEQYF. The CDR3 coding sequence is TGTGCCAGCACTCTAGGGACAGGCACAGCGACCGAGCAGTACTTC.

This clone was counted once. This sequence joins TRBV28 and TRBJ2-7, with 8 bases lining up with TRBD1. The CDR3 runs to 15 residues. From germline, CDR1 is MDHEN and CDR2 SYDVKM. Trimming took 5 bases from V and 1 from J; bases not matched to a gene: 7. Here the CDR3 reads CASSERWTGSYEQYF. The CDR3 DNA is TGTGCCAGCAGTGAGAGATGGACAGGGTCCTACGAGCAGTACTTC.

This chain connects TRBV5-1 to TRBJ1-1; perhaps TRBD1 as D (5 bases). This CDR3 is built from 13 residues. Germline CDR1 is SGHRS and CDR2 is YFSETQ. Trimming stripped 4 bases from V and 5 bases from J, with 12 bases between. CDR3 coding DNA: TGCGCCAGCAGCCCTACCCCAGGGACTGAAGCTTTCTTT. Translation gives CASSPTPGTEAFF.

This chain joins TRBV28 and TRBJ1-3; the match to TRBD1 covers 7 bases. The CDR3 has 15 amino acids. The germline V gene has CDR1 MDHEN and CDR2 SYDVKM. Trimming at V came to 4 bases and at J to 6 bases, leaving 9 bases not matched to a gene. CDR3 loop: CASSSPPGGVNTIYF. Written as DNA, the CDR3 is TGTGCCAGCAGTTCCCCACCAGGGGGAGTAAACACCATATATTTT.

V gene TRBV30 combines with J gene TRBJ2-7; D is unclear. Germline V gene lookup returns CDR1 GTSNPN and CDR2 SVGIG (reference sequence). The CDR3 sequence is 12 residues long. Between the trimmed V and J ends, which lost 0 bases and 5 bases, there was a span of 8 bases. The CDR3 DNA reads as TGTGCCTGGAGTGTAACCCGACACGAGCAGTACTTC. It is translated as CAWSVTRHEQYF. The full variable domain, with the rest looked up from reference TRBV30 and TRBJ2-7, is SQTIHQWPATLVQPVGSPLSLECTVEGTSNPNLYWYRQAAGRGLQLLFYSVGIGQISSEVPQNLSASRPQDRQFILSSKKLLLSDSGFYLCAWSVTRHEQYFGPGTRLTVT.

The CDR3 spells CASSPLWEGGNYGYTF. The CDR3 DNA reads as TGTGCCAGCAGCCCCTTATGGGAGGGAGGTAACTATGGCTACACCTTC. The chain has TRBV28 and TRBJ1-2; D gene ambiguous. Trimming left V 6 bases short and J 1 base short, with 18 bases between. Germline loops: CDR1 MDHEN, CDR2 SYDVKM. The CDR3 sequence is 16 residues long.